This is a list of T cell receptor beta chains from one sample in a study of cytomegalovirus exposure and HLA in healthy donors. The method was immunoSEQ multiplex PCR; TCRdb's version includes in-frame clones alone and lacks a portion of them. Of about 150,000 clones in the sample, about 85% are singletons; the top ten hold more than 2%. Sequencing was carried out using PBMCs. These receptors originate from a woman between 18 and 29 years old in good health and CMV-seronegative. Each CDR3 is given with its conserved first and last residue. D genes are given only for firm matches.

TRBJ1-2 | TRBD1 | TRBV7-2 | CASSPTGQVGYGYTF
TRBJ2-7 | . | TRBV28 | CASSLIRLGCEQYF
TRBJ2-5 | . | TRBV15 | CATSTSQETQYF
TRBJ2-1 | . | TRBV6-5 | CASSPPTENEQFF
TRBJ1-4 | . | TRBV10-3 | CAIGEATNEKLFF
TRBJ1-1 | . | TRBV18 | CASSQVGGAAEAFF
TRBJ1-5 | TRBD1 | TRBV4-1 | CASSQAGTGGFMPQHF
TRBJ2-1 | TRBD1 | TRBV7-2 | CTSSSGGNEQFF
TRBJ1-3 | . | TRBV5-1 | CASRINSQNTIYF
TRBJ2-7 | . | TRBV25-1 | CASSPGTGAYEQYF
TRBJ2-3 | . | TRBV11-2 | CASSLDGSVGDTQYF
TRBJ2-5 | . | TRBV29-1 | CSVPSGETQYF
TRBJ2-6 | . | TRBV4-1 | CASSQEEGAGANVLTF
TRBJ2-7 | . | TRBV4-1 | CASSQDDKTYEQYF
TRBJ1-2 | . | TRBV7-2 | CASQGQAGSLGYTF
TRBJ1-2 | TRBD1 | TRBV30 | CAWSLTGERGYTF
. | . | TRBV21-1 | CASSVQAGTSGVLSYEQYF
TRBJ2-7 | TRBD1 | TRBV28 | CASSWDRDEQYF
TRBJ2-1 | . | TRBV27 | CASSRGYNEQFF
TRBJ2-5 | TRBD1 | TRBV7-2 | CASSLGQGARKTQYF
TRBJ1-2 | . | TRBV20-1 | CSARKGYGYTF
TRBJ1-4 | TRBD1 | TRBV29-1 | CSVGGQGREKLFF
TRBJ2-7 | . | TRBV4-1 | CASSPLRLGSYEQYF
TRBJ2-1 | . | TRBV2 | CASSDMDLNSYNEQFF
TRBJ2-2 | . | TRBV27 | CASSPASRPGELFF
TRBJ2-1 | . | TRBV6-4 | CASSDSWQGSYNEQFF
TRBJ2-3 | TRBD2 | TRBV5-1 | CASSLAWTSGGLSTDTQYF
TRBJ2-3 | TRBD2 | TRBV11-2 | CASSLGGGPADTQYF
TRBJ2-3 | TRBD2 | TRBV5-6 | CASSGGLAGGWADTQYF
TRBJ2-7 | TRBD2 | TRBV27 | CASSLRGLAGGRAQDEQYF
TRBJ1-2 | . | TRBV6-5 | CASSLDGNYGYTF
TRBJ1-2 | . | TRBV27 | CASSLSGQIYGYTF
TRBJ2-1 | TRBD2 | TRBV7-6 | CASSLARSGSQNEQFF
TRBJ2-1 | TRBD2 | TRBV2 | CASSSGPGGYNEQFF
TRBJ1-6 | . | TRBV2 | CASRRTDTNSPLHF
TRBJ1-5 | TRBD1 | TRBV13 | CASSLGLGTGGNQPQHF
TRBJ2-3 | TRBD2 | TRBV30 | CAWRRRGTTDTQYF
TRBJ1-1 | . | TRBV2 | CASNSLRVESEAFF
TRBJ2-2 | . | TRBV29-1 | CSVEVSLGINTGELFF
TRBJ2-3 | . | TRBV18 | CASSRTDGTDTQYF
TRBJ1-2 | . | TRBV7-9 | CASSLPPSMTGQRGYTF
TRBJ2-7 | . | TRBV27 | CASRGRISYEQYF
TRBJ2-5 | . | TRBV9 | CASSQPRGGASETQYF
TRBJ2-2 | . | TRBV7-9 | CASSSSSTGELFF
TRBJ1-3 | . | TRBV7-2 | CASSLSGNTIYF
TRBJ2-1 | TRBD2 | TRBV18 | CASSPGLAGHNEQFF
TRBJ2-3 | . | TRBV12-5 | CASGFYPWGVVNCTDTQYF
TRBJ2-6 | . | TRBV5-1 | CASSEGGTAYSGANVLTF
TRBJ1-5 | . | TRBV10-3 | CAISKQGNQPQHF
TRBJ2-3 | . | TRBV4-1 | CASSQGRARRTTDTQYF
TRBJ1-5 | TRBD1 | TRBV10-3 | CAISVTGDQPQHF
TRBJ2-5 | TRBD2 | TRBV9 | CASSAYPASGGAAQTQYF
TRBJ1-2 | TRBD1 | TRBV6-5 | CASRPGQGTGYTF
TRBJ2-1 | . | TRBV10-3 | CALQGEDNEQFF
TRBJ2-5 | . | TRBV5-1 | CASSLAVGGGETQYF
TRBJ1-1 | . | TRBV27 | CASSPMGSGEAFF
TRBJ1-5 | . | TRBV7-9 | CASSLGGAGNQPQHF
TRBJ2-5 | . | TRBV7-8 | CASSSGETQYF
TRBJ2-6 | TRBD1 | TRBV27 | CASCEWGDRDLTSGANVLTF